This T cell receptor beta chain was recorded in a study of T cells in Graves' hyperthyroidism and ophthalmopathy. Every diagnosis used clinical symptoms, serum thyroxine and TRAb, thyroid ultrasound and orbital computed tomography. PBMCs stemmed from approximately 9.1 ml fresh peripheral blood. Amplification yielded TCR beta CDR3 regions, with RNA transcripts as the source. The HTBI primer set drove a first-round RT-PCR of the TCR CDR3. MiXCR, applied by TCRdb to the multiplex PCR reads, yields one record per CDR3 protein. The sample carries fewer than 650,000 distinct CDR3 sequences, around 15% recorded once. This clonotype was seen repeatedly, ten times or more. CDR3 size: 18 residues. Germline loops: CDR1 SGHTA, CDR2 FQGNSA. The V and J ends lost 2 bases and 7 bases, in that order; junction bases with no gene match: 15.

Specimen: blood. J is TRBJ2-7 and V is TRBV7-2; 12 bases agree with TRBD2. The TCR originated in a woman aged 40 to 50 with Graves' hyperthyroidism. The DNA for the CDR3 is TGTGCCAGCAGCTTACAGAGCCTAGCGGGAGGGAGACGACAAGAGCAGTACTTC. It specifies CASSLQSLAGGRRQEQYF.